A selection of T cell receptor beta chains follows, all from one sample in a study of T cell responses to AZD1222 COVID-19 vaccine. Repertoires were generated with immunoSEQ multiplex PCR, while TCRdb's copy carries only in-frame clones and drops some. The repertoire holds roughly 200,000 clones, with around 88% as singletons. The sequenced sample was peripheral blood, obtained on day 0 of AZD1222 vaccination. Receptors were obtained from an adult in good health. Each CDR3 is given with its conserved first and last residue. The order of the fields is V gene, J gene, D gene, clone size, CDR3 protein, CDR3 DNA. D genes are given only for firm matches. Size is omitted from some rows. Given values are once, few, many or a class for expanded clones.

>TRBV4-1|TRBJ2-5|-|-
CASSQDRLPKGTQYF
TGCGCCAGCAGCCAAGATCGCCTTCCCAAGGGGACCCAGTACTTC
>TRBV2|TRBJ1-2|TRBD1|-
CASSENTGGDYGYTF
TGTGCCAGCAGTGAAAACACAGGGGGAGACTATGGCTACACCTTC
>TRBV6-4|TRBJ2-3|TRBD2|medium-sized
CASSPSGGLDTQYF
TGTGCCAGCAGTCCTAGCGGGGGGCTGGATACGCAGTATTTT
>TRBV20-1|TRBJ1-6|-|-
CSASRQGNSPLHF
TGCAGTGCTAGTCGTCAGGGTAATTCACCCCTCCACTTT
>TRBV19|TRBJ1-2|TRBD1|-
CASRGQGRTYGYTF
TGTGCCAGTAGGGGACAGGGGAGGACCTATGGCTACACCTTC
>TRBV5-4|TRBJ2-3|TRBD1|-
CASSLRTGGLNTDTQYF
TGTGCCAGCAGCCTAAGAACAGGGGGATTGAACACAGATACGCAGTATTTT
>TRBV7-6|TRBJ2-7|-|-
CASSLGLGYEQYF
TGTGCCAGCAGCTTAGGGTTGGGCTACGAGCAGTACTTC
>TRBV4-1|TRBJ1-1|TRBD1|-
CASSFRRQGAVGNTEAFF
TGCGCCAGCAGCTTCCGGAGGCAGGGGGCGGTAGGGAACACTGAAGCTTTCTTT
>TRBV15|TRBJ2-1|TRBD2|-
CATSPLRGGRNEQFF
TGTGCCACCAGCCCACTGCGGGGGGGGCGCAATGAGCAGTTCTTC
>TRBV29-1|TRBJ2-2|-|-
CSGRVRDTGELFF
TGCAGCGGCAGGGTGCGGGACACCGGGGAGCTGTTTTTT
>TRBV6-5|TRBJ1-1|-|few
CASSYSPGGGGAFF
TGTGCCAGCAGTTACTCTCCCGGCGGAGGTGGGGCTTTCTTT
>TRBV15|TRBJ1-1|TRBD1|-
CATSQGGNPEAFF
TGTGCCACCTCCCAGGGGGGGAATCCTGAAGCTTTCTTT
>TRBV6-6|TRBJ1-3|-|-
CASRPPLQLPPETIYF
TGTGCCAGCAGGCCCCCCCTCCAGTTACCCCCAGAGACCATATATTTT
>TRBV27|TRBJ1-5|-|-
CASSLQGGSNQPQHF
TGTGCCAGCAGTTTACAAGGGGGTAGCAATCAGCCCCAGCATTTT
>TRBV30|TRBJ1-2|-|-
CASPHRDSKGGYTF
TGTGCCTCCCCCCACCGGGATTCAAAGGGGGGCTACACCTTC
>TRBV28|TRBJ1-5|TRBD1|-
CASKGQANQPQHF
TGTGCCAGCAAAGGACAGGCCAATCAGCCCCAGCATTTT
>TRBV7-8|TRBJ1-1|-|-
CASSWTESNTEAFF
TGTGCCAGCAGCTGGACAGAATCGAACACTGAAGCTTTCTTT
>TRBV4-1|TRBJ2-5|TRBD2|-
CASSQVWTSGGPQETQYF
TGCGCCAGCAGCCAAGTTTGGACTAGCGGGGGCCCCCAAGAGACCCAGTACTTC
>TRBV14|TRBJ2-3|-|-
CASSQAGSRTQYF
TGTGCCAGCAGCCAAGCCGGGTCCAGAACGCAGTATTTT
>TRBV11-2|TRBJ2-7|TRBD1|-
CASSWGQFYEQYF
TGTGCCAGCAGCTGGGGACAGTTTTACGAGCAGTACTTC
>TRBV7-9|TRBJ1-6|TRBD1|once
CASSQQGGGAKRYNSPLHF
TGTGCCAGCAGCCAACAGGGGGGTGGGGCTAAGAGATATAATTCACCCCTCCACTTT
>TRBV7-9|TRBJ1-2|-|few
CASSFNRDGYTF
TGTGCCAGCAGCTTCAACAGGGACGGCTACACCTTC
>TRBV3-1/TRBV3-2|TRBJ2-3|TRBD1|once
CASSQTSVRGTGALDTQYF
TGTGCCAGCAGCCAAACATCCGTTCGAGGGACAGGGGCCCTAGATACGCAGTATTTT
>TRBV4-3|TRBJ1-5|-|-
CASSLDLGENQPQHF
TGCGCCAGCAGCCTGGACTTAGGGGAAAATCAGCCCCAGCATTTT
>TRBV4-1|TRBJ2-5|TRBD2|-
CASSQEAGGDETQYF
TGCGCCAGCAGCCAAGAGGCCGGGGGGGACGAGACCCAGTACTTC
>TRBV6-6|TRBJ2-2|TRBD2|-
CASSWTSGNTGELFF
TGTGCCAGCAGTTGGACTAGCGGCAACACCGGGGAGCTGTTTTTT
>TRBV5-1|TRBJ2-2|-|-
CASSLGFTGELFF
TGCGCCAGCAGCTTGGGCTTCACCGGGGAGCTGTTTTTT
>TRBV5-1|TRBJ2-1|TRBD2|-
CASSLVLAGVYNEQFF
TGCGCCAGCAGCTTGGTGCTAGCGGGGGTCTACAATGAGCAGTTCTTC
>TRBV5-4|TRBJ1-5|-|-
CASSLDRANQPQHF
TGTGCCAGCAGCTTGGACAGGGCCAATCAGCCCCAGCATTTT